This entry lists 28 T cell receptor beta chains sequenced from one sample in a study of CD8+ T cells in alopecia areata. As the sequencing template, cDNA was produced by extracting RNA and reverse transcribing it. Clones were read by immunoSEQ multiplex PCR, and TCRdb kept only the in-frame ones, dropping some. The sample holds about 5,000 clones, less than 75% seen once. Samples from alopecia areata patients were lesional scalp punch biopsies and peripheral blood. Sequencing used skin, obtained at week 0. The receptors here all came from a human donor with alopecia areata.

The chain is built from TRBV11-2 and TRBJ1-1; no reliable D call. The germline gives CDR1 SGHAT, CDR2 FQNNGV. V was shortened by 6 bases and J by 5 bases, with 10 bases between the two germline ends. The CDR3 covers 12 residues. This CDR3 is CASSLIRTEAFF. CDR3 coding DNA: TGTGCCAGCAGTTTGATTAGGACTGAAGCTTTCTTT.

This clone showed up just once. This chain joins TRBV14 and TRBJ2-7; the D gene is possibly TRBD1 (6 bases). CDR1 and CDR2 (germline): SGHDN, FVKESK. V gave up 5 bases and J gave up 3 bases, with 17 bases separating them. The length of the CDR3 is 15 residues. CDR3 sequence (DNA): TGTGCCAGCAGCATTTTGTGGCAGGGGTACTACGAGCAGTACTTC. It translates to CASSILWQGYYEQYF.

CDR3 sequence reads: CASSSGFQDTEAFF. The CDR3 DNA reads as TGTGCCAGCAGTTCGGGTTTCCAGGACACTGAAGCTTTCTTT. V is TRBV28 and J is TRBJ1-1; D is unresolved. The CDR3 runs to 14 residues. The V gene's germline CDR1 is MDHEN and CDR2 SYDVKM. V was clipped by 4 bases and J by 3 bases, with 12 bases between them.

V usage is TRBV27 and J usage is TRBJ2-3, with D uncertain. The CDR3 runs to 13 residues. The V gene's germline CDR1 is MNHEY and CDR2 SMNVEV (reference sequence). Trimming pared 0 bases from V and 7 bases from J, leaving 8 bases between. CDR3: CASSLSPPHTQYF. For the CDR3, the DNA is TGTGCCAGCAGTTTATCCCCCCCCCATACGCAGTATTTT.

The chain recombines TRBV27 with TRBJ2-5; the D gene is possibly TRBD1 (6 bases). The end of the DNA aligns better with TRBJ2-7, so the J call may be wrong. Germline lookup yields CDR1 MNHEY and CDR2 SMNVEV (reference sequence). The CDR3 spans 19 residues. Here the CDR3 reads CASRQGIWDTDLTYYEQYF. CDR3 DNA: TGTGCCAGCAGGCAGGGGATCTGGGACACCGATCTTACCTACTACGAGCAGTACTTC.

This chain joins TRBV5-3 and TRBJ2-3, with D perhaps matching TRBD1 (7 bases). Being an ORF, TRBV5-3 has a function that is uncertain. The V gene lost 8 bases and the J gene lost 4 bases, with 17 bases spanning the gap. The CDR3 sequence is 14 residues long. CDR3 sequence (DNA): TGTGCCAGCAGCCCGCGGGACAGACCAGATACGCAGTATTTT. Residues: CASSPRDRPDTQYF.

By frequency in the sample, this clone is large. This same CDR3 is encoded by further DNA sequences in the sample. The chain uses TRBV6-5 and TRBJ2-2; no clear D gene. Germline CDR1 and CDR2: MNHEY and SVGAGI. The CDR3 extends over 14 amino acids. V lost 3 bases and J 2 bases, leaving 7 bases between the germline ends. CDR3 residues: CASSYEVNTGELFF. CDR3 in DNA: TGTGCCAGCAGTTATGAGGTTAACACCGGGGAGCTGTTTTTT.

For the CDR3, the DNA is TGTGCCAGTAGCGGATCAGCAGTTACCTTCACTGAAGCTTTCTTT. It yields the protein CASSGSAVTFTEAFF. The chain joins TRBV19 to TRBJ1-1, with unresolved D. Germline CDR1 reads LNHDA; CDR2 reads SQIVND (reference sequence). This CDR3 is 15 amino acids long. V shed 6 bases and J shed 4 bases, with 18 bases lying between them.

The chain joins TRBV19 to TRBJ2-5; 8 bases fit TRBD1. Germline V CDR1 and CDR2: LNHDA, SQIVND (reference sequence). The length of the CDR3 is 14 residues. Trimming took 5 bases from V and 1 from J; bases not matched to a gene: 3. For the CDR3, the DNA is TGTGCCAGTAGTTTAACAGGGGGCCAAGAGACCCAGTACTTC. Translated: CASSLTGGQETQYF.

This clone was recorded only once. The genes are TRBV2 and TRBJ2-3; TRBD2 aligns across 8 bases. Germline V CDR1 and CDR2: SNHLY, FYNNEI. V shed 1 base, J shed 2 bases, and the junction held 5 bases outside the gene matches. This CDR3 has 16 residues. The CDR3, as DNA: TGTGCCAGCAGTGAAGGTCCGGGGGGGTACACAGATACGCAGTATTTT. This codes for CASSEGPGGYTDTQYF.

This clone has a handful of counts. The CDR3 region has the DNA TGTGCCAGTAGTATAAAGACTCAGGGATCTGAAGCTTTCTTT. Protein product: CASSIKTQGSEAFF. The chain recombines TRBV19 with TRBJ1-1, with a possible D match to TRBD1 (5 bases). CDR1 is LNHDA, CDR2 SQIVND, per germline (reference sequence). With 2 bases removed from V and 6 bases from J, the gap between germline ends came to 13 bases. The CDR3 sequence is 14 residues long.

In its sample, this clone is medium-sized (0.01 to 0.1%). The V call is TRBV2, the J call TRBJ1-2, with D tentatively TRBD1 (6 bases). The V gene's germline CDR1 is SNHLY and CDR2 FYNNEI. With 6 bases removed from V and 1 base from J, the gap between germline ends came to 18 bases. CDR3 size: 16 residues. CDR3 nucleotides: TGTGCCAGCAGAGCAAGACAGGTCTTGAATAACTATGGCTACACCTTC. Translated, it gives CASRARQVLNNYGYTF.

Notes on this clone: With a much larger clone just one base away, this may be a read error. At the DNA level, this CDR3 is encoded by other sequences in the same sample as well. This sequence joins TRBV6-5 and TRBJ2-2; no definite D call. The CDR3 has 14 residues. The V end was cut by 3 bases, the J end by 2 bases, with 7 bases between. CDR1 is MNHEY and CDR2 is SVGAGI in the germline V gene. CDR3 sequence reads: CASSYEVNTGELFF. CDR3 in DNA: TGTGCCAGCAGTTATGAGGTCAACACCGGGGAGCTGTTTTTT.

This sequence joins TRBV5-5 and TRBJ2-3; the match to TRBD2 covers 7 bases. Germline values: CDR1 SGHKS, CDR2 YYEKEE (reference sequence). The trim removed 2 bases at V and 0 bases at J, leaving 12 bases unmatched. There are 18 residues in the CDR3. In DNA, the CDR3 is TGTGCCAGCAGCTTTTTCCCGATGGCTAGCGGAAGCACAGATACGCAGTATTTT. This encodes CASSFFPMASGSTDTQYF.

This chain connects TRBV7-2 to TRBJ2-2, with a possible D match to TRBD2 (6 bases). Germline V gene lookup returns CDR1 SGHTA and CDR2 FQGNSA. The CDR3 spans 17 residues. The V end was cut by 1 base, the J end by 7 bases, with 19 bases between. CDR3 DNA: TGTGCCAGCAGCTTAGGTTCTCTGGTCAGGAGGGGCGGGGAGCTGTTTTTT. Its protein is CASSLGSLVRRGGELFF.

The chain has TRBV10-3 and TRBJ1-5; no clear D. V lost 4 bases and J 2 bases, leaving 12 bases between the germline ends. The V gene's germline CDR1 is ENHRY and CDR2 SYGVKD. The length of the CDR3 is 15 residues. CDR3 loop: CAISVNGEGNQPQHF. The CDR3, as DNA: TGTGCCATCAGTGTTAATGGGGAGGGCAATCAGCCCCAGCATTTT.

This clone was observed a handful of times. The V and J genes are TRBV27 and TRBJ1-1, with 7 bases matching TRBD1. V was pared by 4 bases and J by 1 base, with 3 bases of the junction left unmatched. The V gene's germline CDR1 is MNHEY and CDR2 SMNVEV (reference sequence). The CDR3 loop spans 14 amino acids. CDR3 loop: CASSWGQTNTEAFF. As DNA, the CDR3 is TGTGCCAGCAGTTGGGGACAGACGAACACTGAAGCTTTCTTT.

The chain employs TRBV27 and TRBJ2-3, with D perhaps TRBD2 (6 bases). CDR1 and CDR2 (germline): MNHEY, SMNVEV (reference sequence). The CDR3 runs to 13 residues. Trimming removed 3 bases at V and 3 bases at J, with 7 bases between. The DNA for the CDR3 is TGTGCCAGCAGTTTGCGGGGTACAGATACGCAGTATTTT. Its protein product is CASSLRGTDTQYF.

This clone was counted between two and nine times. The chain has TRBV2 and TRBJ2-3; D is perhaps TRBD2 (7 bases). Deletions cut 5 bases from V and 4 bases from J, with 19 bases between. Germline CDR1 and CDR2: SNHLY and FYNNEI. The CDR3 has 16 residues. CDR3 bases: TGTGCCAGCAGTCGCGGTGGGGGGGCCGAATCAGATACGCAGTATTTT. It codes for CASSRGGGAESDTQYF.

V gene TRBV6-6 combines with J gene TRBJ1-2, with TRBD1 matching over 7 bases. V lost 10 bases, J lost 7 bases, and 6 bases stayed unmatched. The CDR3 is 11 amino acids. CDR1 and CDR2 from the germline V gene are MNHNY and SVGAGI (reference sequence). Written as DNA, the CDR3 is TGTGCCACAGGACAGGCGAGTGGCTACACCTTC. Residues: CATGQASGYTF.

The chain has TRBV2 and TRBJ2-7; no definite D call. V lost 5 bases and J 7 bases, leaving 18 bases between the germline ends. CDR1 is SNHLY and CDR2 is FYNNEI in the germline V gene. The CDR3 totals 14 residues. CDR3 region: CASSRPLEVGEQYF. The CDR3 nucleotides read TGTGCCAGCAGTCGACCCTTGGAAGTGGGAGAGCAGTACTTC. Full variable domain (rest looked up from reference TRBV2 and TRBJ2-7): EPEVTQTPSHQVTQMGQEVILRCVPISNHLYFYWYRQILGQKVEFLVSFYNNEISEKSEIFDDQFSVERPDGSNFTLKIRSTKLEDSAMYFCASSRPLEVGEQYFGPGTRLTVT.

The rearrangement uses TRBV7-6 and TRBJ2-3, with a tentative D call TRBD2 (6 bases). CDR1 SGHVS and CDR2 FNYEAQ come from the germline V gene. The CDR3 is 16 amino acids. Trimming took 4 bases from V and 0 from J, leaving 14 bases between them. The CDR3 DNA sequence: TGTGCCAGCAGCTCGCGGGACTCGATAAGCACAGATACGCAGTATTTT. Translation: CASSSRDSISTDTQYF.

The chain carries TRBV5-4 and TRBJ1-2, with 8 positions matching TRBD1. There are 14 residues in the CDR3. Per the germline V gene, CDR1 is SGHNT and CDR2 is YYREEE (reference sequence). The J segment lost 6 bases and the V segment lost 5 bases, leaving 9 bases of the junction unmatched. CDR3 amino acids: CASSPTGGRDGYTF. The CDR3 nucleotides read TGTGCCAGCAGTCCAACAGGGGGGAGAGATGGCTACACCTTC.

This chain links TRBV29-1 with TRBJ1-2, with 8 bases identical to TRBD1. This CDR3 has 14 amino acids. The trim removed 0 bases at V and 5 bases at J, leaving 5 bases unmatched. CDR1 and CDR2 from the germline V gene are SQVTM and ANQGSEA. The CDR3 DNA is TGCAGCGTTGAAGAGGACAGGGTTGGATATGGCTACACCTTC. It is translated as CSVEEDRVGYGYTF.

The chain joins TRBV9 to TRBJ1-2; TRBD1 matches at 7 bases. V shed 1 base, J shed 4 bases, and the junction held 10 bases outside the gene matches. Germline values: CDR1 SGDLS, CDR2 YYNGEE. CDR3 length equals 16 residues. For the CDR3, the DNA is TGTGCCAGCAGCGTAACCGGGACAGAGGCCCTCTATGGCTACACCTTC. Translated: CASSVTGTEALYGYTF.

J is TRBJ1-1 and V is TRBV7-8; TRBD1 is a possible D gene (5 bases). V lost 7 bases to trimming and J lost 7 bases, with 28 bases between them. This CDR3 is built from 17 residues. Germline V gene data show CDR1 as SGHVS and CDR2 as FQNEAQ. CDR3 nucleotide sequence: TGTGCCAGCACCCCTCATGAGCCCCGGGACCGAGAGCTTGAAGCTTTCTTT. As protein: CASTPHEPRDRELEAFF.

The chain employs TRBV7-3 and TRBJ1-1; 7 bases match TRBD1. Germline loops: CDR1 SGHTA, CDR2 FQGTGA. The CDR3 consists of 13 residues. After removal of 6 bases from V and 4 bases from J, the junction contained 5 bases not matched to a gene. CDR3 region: CASSQGGITEAFF. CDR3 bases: TGTGCCAGCAGTCAGGGGGGGATCACTGAAGCTTTCTTT.

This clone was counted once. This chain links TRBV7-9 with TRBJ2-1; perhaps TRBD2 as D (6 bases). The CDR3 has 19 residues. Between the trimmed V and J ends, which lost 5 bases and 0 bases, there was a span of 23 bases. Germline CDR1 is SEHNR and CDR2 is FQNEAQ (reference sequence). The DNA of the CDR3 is TGTGCCAGCAGCCCCCCGACCTGGTGGGCGGGGAACTCCTACAATGAGCAGTTCTTC. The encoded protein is CASSPPTWWAGNSYNEQFF.